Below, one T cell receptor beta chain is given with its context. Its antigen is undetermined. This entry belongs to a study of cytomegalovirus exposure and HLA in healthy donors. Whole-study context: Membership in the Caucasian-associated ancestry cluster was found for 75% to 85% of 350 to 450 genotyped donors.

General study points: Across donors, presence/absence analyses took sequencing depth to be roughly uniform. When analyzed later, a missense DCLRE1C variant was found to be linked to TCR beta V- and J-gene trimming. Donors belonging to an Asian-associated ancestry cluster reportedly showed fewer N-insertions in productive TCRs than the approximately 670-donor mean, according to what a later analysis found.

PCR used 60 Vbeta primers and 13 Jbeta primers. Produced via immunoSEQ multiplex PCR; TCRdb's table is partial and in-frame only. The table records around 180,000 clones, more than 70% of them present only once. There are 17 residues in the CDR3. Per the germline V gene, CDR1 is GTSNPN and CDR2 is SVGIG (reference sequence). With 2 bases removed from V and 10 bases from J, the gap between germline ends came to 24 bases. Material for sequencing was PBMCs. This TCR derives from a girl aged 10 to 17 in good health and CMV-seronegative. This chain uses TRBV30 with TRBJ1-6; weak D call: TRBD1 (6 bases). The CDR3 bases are TGTGCCTGGAGTTTTTCCCTCTCCACTGTCCAGGGGTCACCCCTCCACTTT. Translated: CAWSFSLSTVQGSPLHF.